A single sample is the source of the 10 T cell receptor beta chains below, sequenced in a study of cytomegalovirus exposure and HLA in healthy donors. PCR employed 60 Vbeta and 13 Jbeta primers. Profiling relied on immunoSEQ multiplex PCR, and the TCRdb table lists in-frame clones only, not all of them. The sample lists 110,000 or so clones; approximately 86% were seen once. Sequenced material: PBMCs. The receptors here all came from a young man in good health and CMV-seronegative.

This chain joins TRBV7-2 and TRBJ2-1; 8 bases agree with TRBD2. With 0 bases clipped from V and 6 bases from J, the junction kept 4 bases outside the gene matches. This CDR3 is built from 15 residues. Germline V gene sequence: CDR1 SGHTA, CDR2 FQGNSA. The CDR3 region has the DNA TGTGCCAGCAGCTTAGCGTTACTAGCGGTCAATGAGCAGTTCTTC. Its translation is CASSLALLAVNEQFF.

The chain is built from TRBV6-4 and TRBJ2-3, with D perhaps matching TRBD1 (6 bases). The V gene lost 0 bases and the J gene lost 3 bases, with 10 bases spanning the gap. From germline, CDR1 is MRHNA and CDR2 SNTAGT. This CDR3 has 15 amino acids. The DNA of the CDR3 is TGTGCCAGCAGTGACTCGATAGGGGGTACAGATACGCAGTATTTT. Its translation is CASSDSIGGTDTQYF.

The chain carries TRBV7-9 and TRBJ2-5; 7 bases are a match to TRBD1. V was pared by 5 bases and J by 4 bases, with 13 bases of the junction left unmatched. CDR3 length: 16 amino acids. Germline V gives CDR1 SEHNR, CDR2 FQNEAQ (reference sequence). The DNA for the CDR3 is TGTGCCAGCAGCCTAACGACGAGGGGGCTAGGAGAGACCCAGTACTTC. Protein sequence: CASSLTTRGLGETQYF.

The CDR3 sequence: CASSVGLLPYNEQFF. CDR3 nucleotide sequence: TGTGCCAGCAGCGTAGGACTCCTACCCTACAATGAGCAGTTCTTC. The chain has TRBV9 and TRBJ2-1, with D hard to call. The CDR3 sequence is 15 residues long. Deletions cut 0 bases from V and 2 bases from J, with 9 bases between. Germline V gene sequence: CDR1 SGDLS, CDR2 YYNGEE.

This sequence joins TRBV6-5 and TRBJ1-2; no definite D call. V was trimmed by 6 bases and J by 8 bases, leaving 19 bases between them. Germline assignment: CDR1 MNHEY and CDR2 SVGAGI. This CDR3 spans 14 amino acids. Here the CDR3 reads CASSLSLQRGGYTF. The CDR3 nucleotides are TGTGCCAGCAGCCTCAGTTTGCAGCGGGGAGGCTACACCTTC.

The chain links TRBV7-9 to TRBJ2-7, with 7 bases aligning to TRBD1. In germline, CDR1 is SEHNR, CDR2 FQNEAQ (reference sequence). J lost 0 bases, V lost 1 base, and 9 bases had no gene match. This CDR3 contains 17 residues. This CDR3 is CASSLVRRGRYSYEQYF. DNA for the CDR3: TGTGCCAGCAGCTTAGTACGTAGGGGGCGTTACTCCTACGAGCAGTACTTC.

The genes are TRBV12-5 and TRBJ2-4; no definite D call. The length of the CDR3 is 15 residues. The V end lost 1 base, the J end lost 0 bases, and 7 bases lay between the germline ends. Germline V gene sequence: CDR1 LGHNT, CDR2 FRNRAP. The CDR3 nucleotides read TGTGCTAGTGGTTTGGGTTTAGTAGCCAAAAACATTCAGTACTTC. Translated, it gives CASGLGLVAKNIQYF. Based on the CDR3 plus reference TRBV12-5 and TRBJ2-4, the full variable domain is DARVTQTPRHKVTEMGQEVTMRCQPILGHNTVFWYRQTMMQGLELLAYFRNRAPLDDSGMPKDRFSAEMPDATLATLKIQPSEPRDSAVYFCASGLGLVAKNIQYFGAGTRLSVL.

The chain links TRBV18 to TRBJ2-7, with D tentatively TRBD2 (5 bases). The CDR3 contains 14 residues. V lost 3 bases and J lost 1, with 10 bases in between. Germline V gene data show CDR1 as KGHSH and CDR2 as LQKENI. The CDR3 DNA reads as TGTGCCAGCTCACCCGAGGGCGGATCCTACGAGCAGTACTTC. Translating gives CASSPEGGSYEQYF.

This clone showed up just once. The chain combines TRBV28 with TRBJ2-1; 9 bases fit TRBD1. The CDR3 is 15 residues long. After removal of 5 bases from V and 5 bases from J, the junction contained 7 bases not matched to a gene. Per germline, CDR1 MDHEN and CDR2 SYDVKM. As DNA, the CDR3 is TGTGCCAGCAGTCAAGCGGGACAGGGCCACAATGAGCAGTTCTTC. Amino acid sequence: CASSQAGQGHNEQFF.

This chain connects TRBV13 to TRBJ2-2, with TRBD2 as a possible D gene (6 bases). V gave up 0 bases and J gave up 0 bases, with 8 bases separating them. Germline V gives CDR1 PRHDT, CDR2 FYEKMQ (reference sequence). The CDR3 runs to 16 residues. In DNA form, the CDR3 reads TGTGCCAGCAGCTTAGGGGGGAGGACGAACACCGGGGAGCTGTTTTTT. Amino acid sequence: CASSLGGRTNTGELFF.